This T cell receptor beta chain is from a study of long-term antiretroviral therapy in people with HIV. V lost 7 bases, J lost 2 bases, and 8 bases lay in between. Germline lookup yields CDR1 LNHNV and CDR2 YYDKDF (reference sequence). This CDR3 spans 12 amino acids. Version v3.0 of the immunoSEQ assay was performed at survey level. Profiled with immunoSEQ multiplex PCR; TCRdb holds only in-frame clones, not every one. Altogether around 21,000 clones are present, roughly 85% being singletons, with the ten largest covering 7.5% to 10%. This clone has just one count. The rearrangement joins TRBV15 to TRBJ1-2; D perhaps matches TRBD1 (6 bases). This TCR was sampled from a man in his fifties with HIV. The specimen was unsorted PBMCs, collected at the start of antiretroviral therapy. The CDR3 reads CATTQGNYGYTF. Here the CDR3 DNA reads TGTGCCACCACACAGGGCAACTATGGCTACACCTTC.